This T cell receptor (beta chain) was observed in a study of beta chain features in type 1 diabetes. Across the whole study: Patients shared similar age, gender and cell yields with healthy donors. The number of sorted cells examined across all samples was approximately 100 million.

Comments on this clone: Its antigen is still unknown.

The isolated RNA, all of it, was reverse transcribed, so expressed TCRB transcripts were what got sequenced. Generated by immunoSEQ multiplex PCR, the TCRdb table keeps only in-frame clones and is missing some. The sample lists about 280,000 clones, 15% occurring once. Study-level results: Naive, central memory and regulatory TCRB repertoires appeared more similar among patients than healthy donors. Using cDNA template may skew counts toward highly expressing activated cells. All four CD4+ subsets of Type 1 diabetes patients contained TCRB CDR3s that were moderately but significantly shorter.

What was sequenced was naive CD4+ T cells from blood. The TCR comes from a man between 18 and 29 years old with type 1 diabetes.

CDR3 sequence (DNA): TGTGCCAGCAGCCAAGATCGTAGCGGGTCTAGCACAGATACGCAGTATTTT. It codes for CASSQDRSGSSTDTQYF. The chain links TRBV4-2 to TRBJ2-3; 7 bases map to TRBD2. The CDR3 contains 17 residues. CDR1 is LGHNA, CDR2 YNFKEQ, per germline. Unmatched junction bases numbered 6, after V lost 0 bases and J lost 0 bases.